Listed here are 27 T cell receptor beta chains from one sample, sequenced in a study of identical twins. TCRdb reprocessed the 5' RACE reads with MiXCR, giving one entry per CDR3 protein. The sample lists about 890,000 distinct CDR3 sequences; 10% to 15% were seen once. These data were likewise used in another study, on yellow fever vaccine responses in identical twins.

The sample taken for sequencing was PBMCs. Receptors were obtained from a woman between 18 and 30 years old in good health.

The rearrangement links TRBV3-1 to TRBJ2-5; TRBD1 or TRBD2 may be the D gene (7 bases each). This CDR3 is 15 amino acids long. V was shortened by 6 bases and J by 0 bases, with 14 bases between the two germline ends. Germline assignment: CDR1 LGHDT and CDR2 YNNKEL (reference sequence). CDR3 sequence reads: CASSSRGGYQETQYF. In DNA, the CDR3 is TGTGCCAGCAGTTCCAGGGGGGGATACCAAGAGACCCAGTACTTC.

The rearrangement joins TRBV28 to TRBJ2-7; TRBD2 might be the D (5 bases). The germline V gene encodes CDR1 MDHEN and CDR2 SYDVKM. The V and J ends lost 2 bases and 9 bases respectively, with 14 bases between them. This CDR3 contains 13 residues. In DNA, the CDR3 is TGTGCCAGCAGTTTAAAGAGGGCCGGCAGGCAGTACGTC. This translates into CASSLKRAGRQYV.

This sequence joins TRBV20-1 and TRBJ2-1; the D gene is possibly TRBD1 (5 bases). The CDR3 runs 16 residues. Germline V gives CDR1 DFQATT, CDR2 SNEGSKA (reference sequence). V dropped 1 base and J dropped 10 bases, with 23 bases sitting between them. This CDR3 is CSARAPQAGSNLEQFF. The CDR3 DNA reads TGCAGTGCTAGAGCCCCCCAGGCAGGGTCAAACCTGGAGCAGTTCTTC.

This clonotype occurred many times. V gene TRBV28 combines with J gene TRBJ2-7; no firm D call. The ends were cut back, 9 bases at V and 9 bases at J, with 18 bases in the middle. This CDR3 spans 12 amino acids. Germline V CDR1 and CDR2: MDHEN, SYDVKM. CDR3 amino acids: CASGNYFSGQYF. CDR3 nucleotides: TGTGCCAGTGGTAACTACTTTTCGGGGCAGTACTTC.

CDR3 region: CASRSSGTRDNTEAFF. In DNA, the CDR3 is TGTGCCAGCAGATCATCCGGGACAAGGGACAACACTGAAGCTTTCTTT. This rearrangement joins TRBV3-1 to TRBJ1-1; D perhaps matches TRBD1 (6 bases). CDR1 is LGHDT, CDR2 YNNKEL, per germline (reference sequence). Trimming removed 6 bases from V and 2 bases from J, with 19 bases in between. The CDR3 sequence is 16 residues long.

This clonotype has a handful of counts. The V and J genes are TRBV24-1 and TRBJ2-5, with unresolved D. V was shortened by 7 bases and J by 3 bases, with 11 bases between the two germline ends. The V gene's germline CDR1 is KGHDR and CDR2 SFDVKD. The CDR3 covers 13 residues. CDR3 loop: CATSRAVEETQYF. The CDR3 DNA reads TGTGCCACCAGCCGGGCTGTTGAAGAGACCCAGTACTTC.

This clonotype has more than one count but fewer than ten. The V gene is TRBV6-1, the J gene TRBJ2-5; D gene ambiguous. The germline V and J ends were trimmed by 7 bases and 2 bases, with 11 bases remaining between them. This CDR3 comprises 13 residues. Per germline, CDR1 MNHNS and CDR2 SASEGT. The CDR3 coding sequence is TGTGCCAGCAAGGGTGGAGTTCAAGAGACCCAGTACTTC. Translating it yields CASKGGVQETQYF.

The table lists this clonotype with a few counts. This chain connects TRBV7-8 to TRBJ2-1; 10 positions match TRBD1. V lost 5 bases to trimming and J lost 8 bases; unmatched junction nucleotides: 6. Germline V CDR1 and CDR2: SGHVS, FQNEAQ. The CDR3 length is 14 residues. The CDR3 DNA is TGTGCCAGCAGCCTTCCGGGACAGGGGTATGAGCAGTTCTTC. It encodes CASSLPGQGYEQFF.

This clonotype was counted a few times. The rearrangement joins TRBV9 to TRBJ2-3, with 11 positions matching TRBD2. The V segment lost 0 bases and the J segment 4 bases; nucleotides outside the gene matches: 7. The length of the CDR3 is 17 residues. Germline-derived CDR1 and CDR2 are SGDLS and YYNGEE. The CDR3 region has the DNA TGTGCCAGCAGCGTAGAGGCTAGCGGGAGGTTCCCAGATACGCAGTATTTT. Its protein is CASSVEASGRFPDTQYF.

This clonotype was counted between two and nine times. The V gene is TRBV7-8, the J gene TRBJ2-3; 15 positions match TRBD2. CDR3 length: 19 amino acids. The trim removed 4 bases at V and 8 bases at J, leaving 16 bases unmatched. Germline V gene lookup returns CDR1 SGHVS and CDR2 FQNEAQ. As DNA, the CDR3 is TGTGCCAGCAGCTCGCCCCTAACCCGGACTAGCGGGGGGGGTATTACGCAGTATTTT. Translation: CASSSPLTRTSGGGITQYF.

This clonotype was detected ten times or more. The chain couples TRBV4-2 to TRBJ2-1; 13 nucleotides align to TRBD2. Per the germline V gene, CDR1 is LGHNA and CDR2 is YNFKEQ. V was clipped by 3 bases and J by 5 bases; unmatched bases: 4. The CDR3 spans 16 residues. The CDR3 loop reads CASSQGGTSGNNEQFF. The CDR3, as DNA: TGTGCCAGCAGCCAGGGAGGGACTAGCGGGAACAATGAGCAGTTCTTC.

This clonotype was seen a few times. The CDR3 DNA reads as TGTGCCAGCAGCTTAGCATGGGCAGTCGGGAACACCGGGGAGCTGTTTTTT. It is translated as CASSLAWAVGNTGELFF. The chain uses TRBV7-6 and TRBJ2-2; D is unresolved. Germline V gives CDR1 SGHVS, CDR2 FNYEAQ. The CDR3 totals 17 residues. V was pared by 0 bases and J by 1 base, with 12 bases between. Full variable domain (rest looked up from reference TRBV7-6 and TRBJ2-2): GAGVSQSPRYKVTKRGQDVALRCDPISGHVSLYWYRQALGQGPEFLTYFNYEAQQDKSGLPNDRFSAERPEGSISTLTIQRTEQRDSAMYRCASSLAWAVGNTGELFFGEGSRLTVL.

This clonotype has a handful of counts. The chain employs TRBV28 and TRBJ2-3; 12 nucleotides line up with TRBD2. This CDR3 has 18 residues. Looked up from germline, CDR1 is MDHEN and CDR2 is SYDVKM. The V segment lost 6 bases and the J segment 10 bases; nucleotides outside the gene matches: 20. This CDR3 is CASSDLAGGLLYDNAQYF. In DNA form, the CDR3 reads TGTGCCAGCAGCGACCTAGCGGGGGGGCTTTTGTATGATAATGCGCAGTATTTT.

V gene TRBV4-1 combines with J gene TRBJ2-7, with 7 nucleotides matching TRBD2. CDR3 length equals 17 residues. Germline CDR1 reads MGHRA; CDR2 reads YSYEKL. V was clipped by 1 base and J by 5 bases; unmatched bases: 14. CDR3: CASSQVINAGRGDEQYF. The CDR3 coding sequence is TGCGCCAGCAGCCAAGTCATCAACGCGGGTCGGGGGGACGAGCAGTACTTC.

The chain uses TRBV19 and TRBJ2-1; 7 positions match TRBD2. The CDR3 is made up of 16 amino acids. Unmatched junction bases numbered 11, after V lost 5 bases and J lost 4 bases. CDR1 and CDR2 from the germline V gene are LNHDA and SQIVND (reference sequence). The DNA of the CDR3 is TGTGCCAGTAGTCCCCCCCTAACGGGAGGATACAATGAGCAGTTCTTC. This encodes CASSPPLTGGYNEQFF.

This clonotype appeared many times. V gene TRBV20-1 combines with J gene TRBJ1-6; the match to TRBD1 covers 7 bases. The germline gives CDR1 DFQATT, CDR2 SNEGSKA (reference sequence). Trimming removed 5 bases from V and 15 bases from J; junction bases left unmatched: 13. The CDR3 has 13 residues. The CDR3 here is CSAYPGTAGNLHF. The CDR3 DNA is TGCAGTGCTTATCCCGGGACAGCCGGCAACCTCCACTTT.

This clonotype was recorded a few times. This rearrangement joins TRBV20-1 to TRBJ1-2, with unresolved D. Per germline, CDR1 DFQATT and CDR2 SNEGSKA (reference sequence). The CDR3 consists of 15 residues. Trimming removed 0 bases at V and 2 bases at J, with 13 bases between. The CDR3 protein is CSARDRITTNYGYTF. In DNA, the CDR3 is TGCAGTGCTAGAGATCGAATAACAACGAACTATGGCTACACCTTC.

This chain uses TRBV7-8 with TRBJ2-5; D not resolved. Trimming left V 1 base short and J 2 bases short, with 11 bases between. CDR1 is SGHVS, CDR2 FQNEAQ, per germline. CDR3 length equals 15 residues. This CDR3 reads CASSLDSQLQETQYF. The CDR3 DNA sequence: TGTGCCAGCAGCTTAGATAGCCAGCTACAAGAGACCCAGTACTTC.

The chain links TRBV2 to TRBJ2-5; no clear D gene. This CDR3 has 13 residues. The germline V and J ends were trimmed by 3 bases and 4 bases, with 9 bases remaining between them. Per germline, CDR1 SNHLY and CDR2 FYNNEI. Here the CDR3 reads CASSDNGGETQYF. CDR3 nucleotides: TGTGCCAGCAGTGATAATGGTGGAGAGACCCAGTACTTC.

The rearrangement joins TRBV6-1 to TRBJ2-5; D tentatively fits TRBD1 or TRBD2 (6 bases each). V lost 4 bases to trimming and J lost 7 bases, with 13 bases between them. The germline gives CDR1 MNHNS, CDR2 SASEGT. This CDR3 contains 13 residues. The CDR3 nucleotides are TGTGCCAGCAGTGCAGGGGAGGTGGCGACCCAGTACTTC. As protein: CASSAGEVATQYF.

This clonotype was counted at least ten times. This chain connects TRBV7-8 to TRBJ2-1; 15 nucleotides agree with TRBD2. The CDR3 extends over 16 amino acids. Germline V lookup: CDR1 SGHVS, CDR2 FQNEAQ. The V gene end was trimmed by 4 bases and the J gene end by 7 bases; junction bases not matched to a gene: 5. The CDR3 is CASSSGLAGGRNEQFF. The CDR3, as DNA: TGTGCCAGCAGCTCAGGACTAGCGGGAGGGAGAAATGAGCAGTTCTTC.

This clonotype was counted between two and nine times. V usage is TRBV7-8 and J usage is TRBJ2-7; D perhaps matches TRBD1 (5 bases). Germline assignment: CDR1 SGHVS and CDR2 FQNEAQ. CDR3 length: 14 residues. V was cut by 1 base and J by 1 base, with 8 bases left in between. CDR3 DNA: TGTGCCAGCAGCTTAGAACAGGAGTCCTACGAGCAGTACTTC. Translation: CASSLEQESYEQYF. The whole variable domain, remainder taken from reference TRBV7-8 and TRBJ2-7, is GAGVSQSPRYKVAKRGQDVALRCDPISGHVSLFWYQQALGQGPEFLTYFQNEAQLDKSGLPSDRFFAERPEGSVSTLKIQRTQQEDSAVYLCASSLEQESYEQYFGPGTRLTVT.

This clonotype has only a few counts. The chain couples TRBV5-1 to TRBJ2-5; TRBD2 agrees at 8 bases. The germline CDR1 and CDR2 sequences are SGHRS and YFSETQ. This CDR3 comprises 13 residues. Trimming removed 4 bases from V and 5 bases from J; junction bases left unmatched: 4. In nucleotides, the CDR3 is TGCGCCAGCAGCGTGGGACTAGAGGAGACCCAGTACTTC. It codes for CASSVGLEETQYF.

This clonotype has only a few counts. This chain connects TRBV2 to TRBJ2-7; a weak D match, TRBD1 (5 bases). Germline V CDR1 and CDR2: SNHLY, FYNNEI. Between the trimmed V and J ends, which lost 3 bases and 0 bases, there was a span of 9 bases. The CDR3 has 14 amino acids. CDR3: CASSDWGFSYEQYV. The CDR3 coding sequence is TGTGCCAGCAGTGATTGGGGCTTCTCCTACGAGCAGTACGTC.

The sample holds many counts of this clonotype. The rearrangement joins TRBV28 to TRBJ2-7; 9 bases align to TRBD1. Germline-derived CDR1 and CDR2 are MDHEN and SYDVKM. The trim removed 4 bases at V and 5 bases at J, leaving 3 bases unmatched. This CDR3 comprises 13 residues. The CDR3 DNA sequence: TGTGCCAGCAGTTCGGGACAGGGTGACGAGCAGTACGTC. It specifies CASSSGQGDEQYV.

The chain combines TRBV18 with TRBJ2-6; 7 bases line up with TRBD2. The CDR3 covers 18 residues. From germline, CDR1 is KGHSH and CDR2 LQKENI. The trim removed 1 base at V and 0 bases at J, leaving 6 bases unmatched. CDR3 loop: CASSPQSGESSGANVLTF. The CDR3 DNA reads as TGTGCCAGCTCACCACAAAGCGGGGAGAGCTCTGGGGCCAACGTCCTGACTTTC.

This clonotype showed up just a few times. DNA of the CDR3: TGTGCCAGCAGCTTACCCCTCCTGGATCGTGGCCTTCAGACAGATACGCAGTATTTT. It translates to CASSLPLLDRGLQTDTQYF. This chain uses TRBV7-6 with TRBJ2-3, with D unresolved. Trimming removed 2 bases from V and 3 bases from J, with 24 bases in between. Germline assignment: CDR1 SGHVS and CDR2 FNYEAQ. This CDR3 comprises 19 residues.